This TCR beta chain comes out of a study of cytomegalovirus exposure and HLA in healthy donors. Study observations and caveats: Among TCR beta chains, those listed as cytomegalovirus-associated numbered about 160.

As for this clone: Antigen specificity is unknown.

PCR used 60 Vbeta primers and 13 Jbeta primers. The assay was immunoSEQ multiplex PCR, and TCRdb's table has in-frame clones only and misses some. The profile shows 100,000 to 150,000 clones, around three quarters of them singletons. CDR1 SQVTM and CDR2 ANQGSEA come from the germline V gene. This CDR3 contains 14 residues. Trimming took 6 bases from V and 4 from J; bases not matched to a gene: 5. V is TRBV29-1 and J is TRBJ2-6, with 8 bases that match TRBD1. The source of this sequence is a man aged 25 to 40 in good health and CMV-seronegative. The sequenced sample was PBMCs. DNA of the CDR3: TGCAGCGTCCAGGGGGCGGCCGGGGCCAACGTCCTGACTTTC. Translating gives CSVQGAAGANVLTF.